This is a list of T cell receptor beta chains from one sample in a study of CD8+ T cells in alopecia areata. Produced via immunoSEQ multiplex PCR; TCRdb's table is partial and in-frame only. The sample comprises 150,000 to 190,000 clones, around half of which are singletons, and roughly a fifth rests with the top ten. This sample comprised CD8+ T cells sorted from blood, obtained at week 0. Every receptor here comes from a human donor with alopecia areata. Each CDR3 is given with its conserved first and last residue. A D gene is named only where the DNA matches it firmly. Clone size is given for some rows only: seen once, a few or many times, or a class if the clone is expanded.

TGTGCCAGCAGCTTGGGGACAGGGGGCGAGCAGTTCTTC,CASSLGTGGEQFF,TRBD1,TRBJ2-1,TRBV5-6,-
TGCAGCGTTGCCGGGACAGGGGAAGACCCTAACTATGGCTACACCTTC,CSVAGTGEDPNYGYTF,TRBD1,TRBJ1-2,TRBV29-1,-
TGTGCCAGCAGCGGGGACCGACAGCCCTATGGCTACACCTTC,CASSGDRQPYGYTF,-,TRBJ1-2,TRBV9,-
TGTGCCAGCAGCGTTTTTCCTGTACAGGGGACCATCGAAAAACTGTTTTTT,CASSVFPVQGTIEKLFF,TRBD1,TRBJ1-4,TRBV9,-
TGTGCCAGCAGCTTAGCATACGGGAATGGCTACACCTTC,CASSLAYGNGYTF,-,TRBJ1-2,TRBV11-2,few
TGTGCCAGCAGCTTAGATCAGACAGCCGGCTACACCTTC,CASSLDQTAGYTF,-,TRBJ1-2,TRBV11-2,-
TGTGCCAGCAGCTTAGCGGGTGAAAAACTGTTTTTT,CASSLAGEKLFF,-,TRBJ1-4,TRBV13,-
TGTGCCACCAGCAGAGGCCCCGAGCAGTTCTTC,CATSRGPEQFF,-,TRBJ2-1,TRBV15,-
TGTGCCAGCAGTGAGTCGATCGGATGGGAAAGAAGCTCCTACAATGAGCAGTTCTTC,CASSESIGWERSSYNEQFF,-,TRBJ2-1,TRBV2,-
TGTGCCAGCCAGGACTCCTACAATGAGCAGTTCTTC,CASQDSYNEQFF,-,TRBJ2-1,TRBV6-6,few
TGTGCCAGCTCCCCGGGGGCAGGAGGCCCCTACGAGCAGTACTTC,CASSPGAGGPYEQYF,-,TRBJ2-7,TRBV7-6,few
TGTGCCAGCAGTTTAAACTCGGGGCACCCCTACTCTGGGGCCAACGTCCTGACTTTC,CASSLNSGHPYSGANVLTF,-,TRBJ2-6,TRBV28,few
TGCAGCGTTACCCGACAGGGAGGTACCTACGAGCAGTACTTC,CSVTRQGGTYEQYF,-,TRBJ2-7,TRBV29-1,few
TGCGCCAGCAGCTTGGCGGGGACAGCCTACGAGCAGTACTTC,CASSLAGTAYEQYF,TRBD1,TRBJ2-7,TRBV5-1,-
TGTGCCAGCAGTACTCAAAATCAGCCCCAGCATTTT,CASSTQNQPQHF,-,TRBJ1-5,TRBV27,many